This T cell receptor beta chain appears in the sequencing data of a study of blood T cell repertoires in COVID-19. Study context: Sites in the United States, Italy and Spain provided acute and convalescent COVID-19 samples. In each case, the material was cDNA or gDNA derived from T cells, B-cell-depleted T cells, or PBMCs.

Per the original data handling: Nucleated cell counts were estimated from reference gene primer amplification. The table came from immunoSEQ multiplex PCR; TCRdb's copy has only in-frame clones and leaves some out. From that table come the V and J calls and clone size; the DNA was used to work out D and trimming. Of approximately 53,000 clones listed, 70% to 90% are singletons. This receptor was taken from a human donor in a cohort sampled during active COVID-19. Input material: peripheral blood.

CDR3 in DNA: TGTGCCAGCAGCTTAGCGCTCGGGAATGAGCAGTTCTTC. This translates into CASSLALGNEQFF. The V gene is TRBV7-9, the J gene TRBJ2-1; D remains ambiguous. V was pared by 0 bases and J by 7 bases, with 7 bases between. Per the germline V gene, CDR1 is SEHNR and CDR2 is FQNEAQ (reference sequence). The CDR3 is 13 amino acids.